This TCR beta chain was found in a study of graft-versus-host responses after intestinal transplantation. Method: immunoSEQ multiplex PCR; TCRdb's copy keeps in-frame clones and lacks some. Of more than 20,000 clones in the sample, roughly 80% were seen once. Study conclusions and caveats: GvH clones were found in recipient marrow; some appeared first in ileum or blood.

V dropped 4 bases and J dropped 0; count of bases not matched to a gene: 8. CDR1 SGHAT and CDR2 FQNNGV come from the germline V gene. This CDR3 is built from 18 residues. About this clone: What it binds is not known.

The source of this sequence is a human patient who received an intestinal transplant, so some T cells may come from the graft donor. The V call is TRBV11-2, the J call TRBJ2-6; 8 bases line up with TRBD2. The starting material was PBMCs, obtained approximately 29 days after intestinal transplant. CDR3 in DNA: TGTGCCAGCAGCTCGTACCTAGCGGGTAACTCTGGGGCCAACGTCCTGACTTTC. Its translation is CASSSYLAGNSGANVLTF.